This T cell receptor (beta chain) was recorded in a study of cytomegalovirus exposure and HLA in healthy donors. The protocol was immunoSEQ multiplex PCR, while the TCRdb copy is restricted to in-frame clones and leaves out a portion. The sample lists about 60,000 clones, approximately 95% occurring once. Study-level findings and limits: A later analysis found first-cohort TCR clusters tended to co-occur in the roughly 120 validation repertoires. Confirmation in vitro established that a few CMV-associated chains were specific for CMV antigens. Per published reports, the classifier diagnosed cytomegalovirus status with high specificity and sensitivity. The study flagged approximately 180 TCR beta chains as cytomegalovirus-associated.

As concerns this clone: Its target is unknown.

The CDR3 is 13 amino acids. CDR1 is LNHDA, CDR2 SQIVND, per germline (reference sequence). V gave up 5 bases and J gave up 10 bases; unmatched junction bases: 4. J is TRBJ2-1 and V is TRBV19, with 11 bases lining up with TRBD2. The receptor comes from a woman under 30 in good health and CMV-seronegative. Sample: PBMCs. The DNA for the CDR3 is TGTGCCAGTAGTCCATTAGCGGGAGGGGAGCAGTTCTTC. It codes for CASSPLAGGEQFF. Full variable domain (missing parts from reference TRBV19 and TRBJ2-1): DGGITQSPKYLFRKEGQNVTLSCEQNLNHDAMYWYRQDPGQGLRLIYYSQIVNDFQKGDIAEGYSVSREKKESFPLTVTSAQKNPTAFYLCASSPLAGGEQFFGPGTRLTVL.